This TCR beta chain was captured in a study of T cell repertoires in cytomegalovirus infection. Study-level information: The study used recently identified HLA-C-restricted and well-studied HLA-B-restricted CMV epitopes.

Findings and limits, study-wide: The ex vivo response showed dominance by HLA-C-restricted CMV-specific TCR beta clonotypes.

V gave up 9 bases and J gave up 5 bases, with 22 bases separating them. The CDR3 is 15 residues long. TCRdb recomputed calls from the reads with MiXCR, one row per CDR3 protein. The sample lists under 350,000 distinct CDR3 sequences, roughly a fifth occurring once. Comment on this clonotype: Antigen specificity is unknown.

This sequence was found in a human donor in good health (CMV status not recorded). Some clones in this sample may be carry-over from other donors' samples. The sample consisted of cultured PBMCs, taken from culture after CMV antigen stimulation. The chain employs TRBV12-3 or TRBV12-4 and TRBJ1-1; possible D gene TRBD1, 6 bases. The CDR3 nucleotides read TGTGCCAGTCGAAACAGGGCATGGAGGGATACTGAAGCTTTCTTT. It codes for CASRNRAWRDTEAFF.